This T cell receptor beta chain was captured by sequencing in a study of blood T cell repertoires in COVID-19. Across the whole study: Sites in the United States, Italy and Spain provided acute and convalescent COVID-19 samples. PBMCs, B-cell-depleted T cells, or T cells were the source of the cDNA or gDNA that made up the material.

Per the original data handling: How many nucleated cells were present was estimated from reference gene primer amplification. TCRdb's table, derived via immunoSEQ multiplex PCR, lists solely in-frame clones and lacks some. The V and J calls and clone size come from that table; D and trimming were worked out from the DNA. The table lists 130,000 or so clones, just over 85% of them singletons. The V gene's germline CDR1 is LGHNA and CDR2 YSLEER. The CDR3 is made up of 15 amino acids. Trimming removed 0 bases at V and 6 bases at J, with 14 bases between. This clone came up once. The chain couples TRBV4-3 to TRBJ1-2; D possibly corresponds to TRBD1 (5 bases). The sequencing sample was made of peripheral blood. The clonotype comes from an older woman with acute or convalescent COVID-19. The CDR3 loop is CASSQDQARANGYTF. Written as DNA, the CDR3 is TGCGCCAGCAGCCAAGATCAAGCCAGGGCGAATGGCTACACCTTC.